This passage covers 24 T cell receptor beta chains from one sample sequenced in a study of radiotherapy plus CTLA-4 blockade in lung cancer. Clones were read by immunoSEQ multiplex PCR, and TCRdb kept only the in-frame ones, dropping some. This table has 100,000 or so clones, around 86% appearing once. Specimen: peripheral blood, collected from a patient treated with radiotherapy plus ipilimumab. These receptor sequences come from a human donor with non-small cell lung cancer that progressed on radiotherapy plus ipilimumab.

The chain recombines TRBV4-3 with TRBJ2-1; 7 bases agree with TRBD1. Germline values: CDR1 LGHNA, CDR2 YSLEER. This CDR3 spans 13 amino acids. After removal of 6 bases from V and 6 bases from J, the junction contained 5 bases not matched to a gene. The CDR3 DNA reads as TGCGCCAGCAGAAGACAGGGCGGCAATGAGCAGTTCTTC. The encoded protein is CASRRQGGNEQFF.

In its sample, this clone was seen once. The rearrangement uses TRBV11-2 and TRBJ2-7; D remains ambiguous. This CDR3 has 15 residues. Germline loops: CDR1 SGHAT, CDR2 FQNNGV. Trimming removed 6 bases at V and 0 bases at J, with 15 bases between. CDR3 DNA sequence: TGTGCCAGCAGTTATCCGGGCCCGAGCTCCTACGAGCAGTACTTC. Amino acid sequence: CASSYPGPSSYEQYF.

The rearrangement joins TRBV5-4 to TRBJ1-1; 11 bases agree with TRBD1. Per the germline V gene, CDR1 is SGHNT and CDR2 is YYREEE (reference sequence). The junction had 9 bases not matched to a gene; V was cut back by 4 bases and J by 1 base. This CDR3 is built from 17 residues. For the CDR3, the DNA is TGTGCCAGCAGCATAGGGACAGGGGGTGCCCGGAACACTGAAGCTTTCTTT. Translated: CASSIGTGGARNTEAFF. Full variable domain (missing parts from reference TRBV5-4 and TRBJ1-1): ETGVTQSPTHLIKTRGQQVTLRCSSQSGHNTVSWYQQALGQGPQFIFQYYREEENGRGNFPPRFSGLQFPNYSSELNVNALELDDSALYLCASSIGTGGARNTEAFFGQGTRLTVV.

The J gene is TRBJ2-7, the V gene TRBV7-9; perhaps D is TRBD1 or TRBD2 (5 bases each). Germline CDR1 SEHNR, CDR2 FQNEAQ (reference sequence). This CDR3 has 16 residues. V was clipped by 5 bases and J by 3 bases, with 20 bases between them. The CDR3, as DNA: TGTGCCAGCAGCCCGGTGGCCAGGGAGCTCTACTACGAGCAGTACTTC. Amino acids: CASSPVARELYYEQYF.

The chain couples TRBV28 to TRBJ1-5; 10 positions agree with TRBD1. Losses at the gene ends were 5 bases for V and 7 bases for J; bases not matched to a gene: 17. Germline CDR1 reads MDHEN; CDR2 reads SYDVKM. The CDR3 consists of 18 residues. The CDR3 loop reads CASSNDRRDRGLEQPQHF. In DNA form, the CDR3 reads TGTGCCAGCAGTAACGACCGGAGGGACAGGGGATTAGAGCAGCCCCAGCATTTT.

The chain has TRBV30 and TRBJ1-6; 11 bases match TRBD1. V shed 3 bases, J shed 9 bases, and the junction held 4 bases outside the gene matches. Germline CDR1 reads GTSNPN; CDR2 reads SVGIG (reference sequence). CDR3 size: 14 residues. CDR3 DNA: TGTGCCTGGAGCGCCGGGACAGGGGGTTCACCCCTCCACTTT. Protein sequence: CAWSAGTGGSPLHF. The full variable domain, with the rest looked up from reference TRBV30 and TRBJ1-6, is SQTIHQWPATLVQPVGSPLSLECTVEGTSNPNLYWYRQAAGRGLQLLFYSVGIGQISSEVPQNLSASRPQDRQFILSSKKLLLSDSGFYLCAWSAGTGGSPLHFGNGTRLTVT.

The chain is built from TRBV5-1 and TRBJ2-7; 8 nucleotides agree with TRBD1. The junction had 17 bases not matched to a gene; V was cut back by 3 bases and J by 9 bases. The CDR3 consists of 16 residues. The germline V gene has CDR1 SGHRS and CDR2 YFSETQ. CDR3 DNA: TGCGCCAGCAGCTCACAACCGGGACAGGCTGGGCAAGGGCAGTACTTC. It is translated as CASSSQPGQAGQGQYF. The full variable domain, its missing parts supplied by reference TRBV5-1 and TRBJ2-7, is KAGVTQTPRYLIKTRGQQVTLSCSPISGHRSVSWYQQTPGQGLQFLFEYFSETQRNKGNFPGRFSGRQFSNSRSEMNVSTLELGDSALYLCASSSQPGQAGQGQYFGPGTRLTVT.

The count of this clone is one. This chain uses TRBV7-6 with TRBJ2-2, with D uncertain. Germline V gives CDR1 SGHVS, CDR2 FNYEAQ. V was trimmed by 2 bases and J by 7 bases, leaving 11 bases between them. The CDR3 contains 14 residues. CDR3 in DNA: TGTGCCAGCAGCTTAAATGAGTGGGTCGGGGAGCTGTTTTTT. This gives the protein CASSLNEWVGELFF.

This clone occurred once. The chain is built from TRBV7-2 and TRBJ2-3; no definite D call. Germline values: CDR1 SGHTA, CDR2 FQGNSA. V lost 1 base and J 6 bases, leaving 14 bases between the germline ends. The CDR3 runs to 15 residues. The CDR3: CASSLVGRTVDTQYF. Written as DNA, the CDR3 is TGTGCCAGCAGCTTAGTGGGTCGAACGGTGGATACGCAGTATTTT.

The rearrangement links TRBV19 to TRBJ2-4; D is possibly TRBD1 (6 bases). CDR1 is LNHDA, CDR2 SQIVND, per germline (reference sequence). The CDR3 loop spans 15 amino acids. V gave up 3 bases and J gave up 1 base, with 10 bases separating them. The CDR3 reads CASSMAGVAKNIQYF. DNA for the CDR3: TGTGCCAGTAGTATGGCAGGGGTTGCCAAAAACATTCAGTACTTC.

The gene calls are TRBV15 and TRBJ2-3; D gene unclear. Germline assignment: CDR1 LNHNV and CDR2 YYDKDF (reference sequence). V gave up 7 bases and J gave up 2 bases, with 7 bases separating them. The length of the CDR3 is 12 residues. In DNA form, the CDR3 reads TGTGCCACCAAGGGTCCCACAGATACGCAGTATTTT. It codes for CATKGPTDTQYF.

The genes are TRBV4-3 and TRBJ1-4, with 8 nucleotides matching TRBD1. Germline CDR1 is LGHNA and CDR2 is YSLEER. V lost 2 bases and J lost 7; bases outside the gene matches: 6. The CDR3 is made up of 15 amino acids. Here the CDR3 DNA reads TGCGCCAGCAGCCAAACGGCAGGGGGCGGTGAAAAACTGTTTTTT. As protein: CASSQTAGGGEKLFF.

The chain is built from TRBV30 and TRBJ1-3; D gene unclear. There are 14 residues in the CDR3. Germline V gives CDR1 GTSNPN, CDR2 SVGIG (reference sequence). Trimming shortened V by 1 base and J by 3 bases, and 10 bases separated the two germline ends. The CDR3 reads CAWSGASLGNTIYF. The CDR3 DNA sequence: TGTGCCTGGAGTGGAGCCAGCCTTGGAAACACCATATATTTT.

The chain recombines TRBV7-9 with TRBJ1-6; no reliable D call. Germline CDR1 SEHNR, CDR2 FQNEAQ (reference sequence). The CDR3 consists of 15 residues. Trimming left V 0 bases short and J 0 bases short, with 3 bases between. CDR3 loop: CASSLAGSYNSPLHF. The DNA for the CDR3 is TGTGCCAGCAGCTTAGCGGGCTCCTATAATTCACCCCTCCACTTT. The full variable domain, completed using reference TRBV7-9 and TRBJ1-6, is DTGVSQNPRHKITKRGQNVTFRCDPISEHNRLYWYRQTLGQGPEFLTYFQNEAQLEKSRLLSDRFSAERPKGSFSTLEIQRTEQGDSAMYLCASSLAGSYNSPLHFGNGTRLTVT.

The chain uses TRBV11-2 and TRBJ1-4; TRBD1 aligns across 9 bases. With V trimmed by 5 bases and J by 8 bases, 9 bases remained unmatched. Looked up from germline, CDR1 is SGHAT and CDR2 is FQNNGV. The CDR3 is made up of 15 amino acids. CDR3 in amino acids: CASSQGQGKEEKLFF. CDR3 coding DNA: TGTGCCAGCAGCCAAGGACAGGGGAAGGAGGAAAAACTGTTTTTT.

This rearrangement joins TRBV19 to TRBJ2-3; D may be TRBD2 (6 bases). The CDR3 contains 12 residues. Germline-derived CDR1 and CDR2 are LNHDA and SQIVND (reference sequence). CDR3 region: CASGLSTDTQYF. CDR3 coding DNA: TGTGCTTCGGGACTGAGCACAGATACGCAGTATTTT.

In its sample, this clone was seen a few times. The CDR3 sequence: CASSGPRLALGTDTQYF. Written as DNA, the CDR3 is TGTGCCAGCAGCGGACCGCGACTAGCTCTGGGCACAGATACGCAGTATTTT. The chain joins TRBV9 to TRBJ2-3, with 7 bases matching TRBD2. The V and J ends lost 3 bases and 1 base, in that order; junction bases with no gene match: 11. Germline V gives CDR1 SGDLS, CDR2 YYNGEE. The CDR3 consists of 17 residues.

This chain joins TRBV2 and TRBJ2-2; TRBD1 is a possible D gene (6 bases). CDR1 is SNHLY, CDR2 FYNNEI, per germline. This CDR3 comprises 12 residues. Trimming took 8 bases from V and 3 from J, leaving 7 bases between them. Here the CDR3 reads CASGQHTGELFF. DNA for the CDR3: TGTGCCAGCGGACAGCACACCGGGGAGCTGTTTTTT.

The chain uses TRBV5-1 and TRBJ2-1; D might be TRBD1 or TRBD2, each matching 6 bases. The CDR3 is 16 amino acids. Trimming took 1 base from V and 4 from J, leaving 15 bases between them. The V gene's germline CDR1 is SGHRS and CDR2 YFSETQ. CDR3: CASSLMATGAYNEQFF. The DNA for the CDR3 is TGCGCCAGCAGCTTGATGGCCACGGGGGCTTACAATGAGCAGTTCTTC.

The chain employs TRBV7-8 and TRBJ2-1, with no clear D. V was trimmed by 0 bases and J by 0 bases, leaving 12 bases between them. This CDR3 region has 17 residues. The germline CDR1 and CDR2 sequences are SGHVS and FQNEAQ. This chain's CDR3 is CASSLAAYPLSYNEQFF. CDR3 nucleotide sequence: TGTGCCAGCAGCTTAGCGGCCTATCCACTCTCCTACAATGAGCAGTTCTTC.

This clone was recorded only once. CDR3 residues: CASSKSANYGYTF. The CDR3 nucleotides are TGTGCCTCCTCGAAGTCAGCTAACTATGGCTACACCTTC. The chain carries TRBV30 and TRBJ1-2; D gene uncertain. The CDR3 covers 13 residues. Trimming took off 7 bases at V and 0 bases at J, with 12 bases between the two ends. Germline V lookup: CDR1 GTSNPN, CDR2 SVGIG (reference sequence). The complete variable domain, with remaining parts taken from reference TRBV30 and TRBJ1-2, reads SQTIHQWPATLVQPVGSPLSLECTVEGTSNPNLYWYRQAAGRGLQLLFYSVGIGQISSEVPQNLSASRPQDRQFILSSKKLLLSDSGFYLCASSKSANYGYTFGSGTRLTVV.

The chain recombines TRBV5-4 with TRBJ2-5; D possibly corresponds to TRBD2 (6 bases). The germline V gene encodes CDR1 SGHNT and CDR2 YYREEE (reference sequence). The CDR3 contains 13 residues. V lost 0 bases and J 5 bases, leaving 8 bases between the germline ends. Here the CDR3 reads CASSLGGEETQYF. CDR3 DNA sequence: TGTGCCAGCAGCTTGGGGGGGGAGGAGACCCAGTACTTC.

The genes are TRBV7-2 and TRBJ1-1, with D hard to call. The CDR3 is 12 amino acids. The ends were cut back, 3 bases at V and 6 bases at J, with 8 bases in the middle. CDR1 SGHTA and CDR2 FQGNSA come from the germline V gene. CDR3 bases: TGTGCCAGCAGCTTCCCTCGTCCTGAAGCTTTCTTT. Its translation is CASSFPRPEAFF.

In DNA form, the CDR3 reads TGCAGCGTTCAAAGGGGGACAGGGATAGATACGCAGTATTTT. It yields the protein CSVQRGTGIDTQYF. This chain joins TRBV29-1 and TRBJ2-3; 9 nucleotides line up with TRBD1. With V trimmed by 5 bases and J by 5 bases, 8 bases remained unmatched. Germline CDR1 SQVTM, CDR2 ANQGSEA. The CDR3 totals 14 residues.